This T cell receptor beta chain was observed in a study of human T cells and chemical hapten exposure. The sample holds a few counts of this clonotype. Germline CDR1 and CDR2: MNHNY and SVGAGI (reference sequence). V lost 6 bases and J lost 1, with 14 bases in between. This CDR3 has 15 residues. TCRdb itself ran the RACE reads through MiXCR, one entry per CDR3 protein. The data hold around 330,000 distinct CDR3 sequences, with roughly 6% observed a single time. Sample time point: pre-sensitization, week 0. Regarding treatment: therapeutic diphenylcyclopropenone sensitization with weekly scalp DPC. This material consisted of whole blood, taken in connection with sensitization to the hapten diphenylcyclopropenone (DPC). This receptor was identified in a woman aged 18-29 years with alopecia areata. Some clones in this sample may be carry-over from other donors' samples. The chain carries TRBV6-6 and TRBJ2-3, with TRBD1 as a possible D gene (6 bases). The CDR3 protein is CASSRRTEGTDTQYF. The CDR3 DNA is TGTGCCAGCAGCCGCCGGACAGAAGGCACAGATACGCAGTATTTT.